This T cell receptor (beta chain) was found in a study of metastatic and nonmetastatic thyroid tumors. Study-level background: Where malignant and benign thyroid patients were concerned, repertoires were compared across blood and tumor or nodule tissue.

This clone occurred many times. Its antigen is undetermined. TCRdb reprocessed the PCR reads via MiXCR. The repertoire includes 25,000 to 40,000 clones, 15% to 20% of them detected once, and around 22% sits in the top ten. Overall study results and limits: Malignant thyroid tumors reportedly had TCR beta diversity that was significantly higher than in benign nodules, in blood and tumor.

All patients were treatment-naive before thyroid surgery. The CDR3 has 16 amino acids. The germline V gene encodes CDR1 DFQATT and CDR2 SNEGSKA (reference sequence). The V gene end was trimmed by 0 bases and the J gene end by 2 bases; junction bases not matched to a gene: 6. The clonotype was recovered from a female donor with papillary thyroid cancer or a benign thyroid nodule (not recorded which). Some clones in this sample may be carry-over from other donors' samples. Sequencing was done on a sample of blood. The rearrangement uses TRBV20-1 and TRBJ2-3, with 9 bases fitting TRBD1. The CDR3 DNA reads TGCAGTGCTAGAGACACACGACAGGGGGACACAGATACGCAGTATTTT. This codes for CSARDTRQGDTDTQYF.